This section outlines one TCR beta chain sequence together with its context. The entry originates in a study of T-cell reconstitution after alpha-beta-depleted transplantation in children. From germline, CDR1 is SGHRS and CDR2 YFSETQ. Trimming took 6 bases from V and 4 from J, leaving 17 bases between them. The CDR3 is made up of 14 amino acids. Unique molecular identifiers were incorporated into the prepared TCRbeta library. TCRdb reprocessed the PCR reads via MiXCR and lists one record per CDR3 protein. The sample yields about 370,000 distinct CDR3 sequences, over 20% seen once. The material sequenced was PBMCs from the stem cell graft donor, taken from the stem cell graft. This sequence joins TRBV5-1 and TRBJ2-7; a possible D gene is TRBD1 (7 bases). The clonotype comes from a human donor who donated a stem cell graft to a child with acute myeloid leukemia. Here the CDR3 reads CASTGGTASYEQYF. Written as DNA, the CDR3 is TGCGCCAGCACCGGCGGGACAGCCTCTTACGAGCAGTACTTC.